Below are 8 T cell receptor beta chains sequenced from a single sample in a study of cytomegalovirus exposure and HLA in healthy donors. The PCR had 60 Vbeta and 13 Jbeta primers. The protocol was immunoSEQ multiplex PCR, while the TCRdb copy is restricted to in-frame clones and leaves out a portion. This table has roughly 100,000 clones, roughly 60% appearing once. Sequencing used PBMCs. Every receptor here comes from a human donor in good health.

The chain joins TRBV29-1 to TRBJ2-7; D uncertain. Trimming took 4 bases from V and 0 from J, leaving 7 bases between them. This CDR3 is 12 amino acids long. Germline V gene sequence: CDR1 SQVTM, CDR2 ANQGSEA. CDR3 protein: CSVGQNSYEQYF. CDR3 nucleotide sequence: TGCAGCGTTGGACAAAACTCCTACGAGCAGTACTTC.

In its sample, this clone was seen a few times. J is TRBJ2-7 and V is TRBV6-5, with D possibly being TRBD2 (6 bases). The V end lost 6 bases, the J end lost 6 bases, and 15 bases lay between the germline ends. Germline V gives CDR1 MNHEY, CDR2 SVGAGI. The CDR3 is made up of 13 amino acids. CDR3 sequence (DNA): TGTGCCAGCAGGTCGACTAGGAGCGGCGAGCAGTACTTC. It specifies CASRSTRSGEQYF.

This clone was observed a handful of times. V and J are TRBV30 and TRBJ2-3; D perhaps matches TRBD1 (5 bases). Trimming cost V 4 bases and J 8 bases, with 16 bases left between them. In germline, CDR1 is GTSNPN, CDR2 SVGIG (reference sequence). This CDR3 spans 13 amino acids. The chain's CDR3 is CAWTDNGAGTQYF. CDR3 bases: TGTGCCTGGACCGATAATGGGGCAGGTACGCAGTATTTT.

The rearrangement links TRBV7-9 to TRBJ1-1; 8 bases fit TRBD1. This CDR3 contains 16 residues. V lost 4 bases, J lost 7 bases, and 14 bases stayed unmatched. Per germline, CDR1 SEHNR and CDR2 FQNEAQ (reference sequence). The chain's CDR3 is CASSSRIDRGLGEAFF. CDR3 DNA sequence: TGTGCCAGCAGCTCCCGAATCGACAGGGGCTTGGGTGAAGCTTTCTTT.

This clone was detected a few times. This chain uses TRBV28 with TRBJ1-2, with D hard to call. The CDR3 has 14 amino acids. Trimming stripped 7 bases from V and 2 bases from J, with 14 bases between. Looked up from germline, CDR1 is MDHEN and CDR2 is SYDVKM. The CDR3 is CASTLIVQNYGYTF. In nucleotides, the CDR3 is TGTGCCAGCACCCTGATCGTACAGAACTATGGCTACACCTTC.

In DNA, the CDR3 is TGTGCCAGCAGCCGACTGAGACAGGCCACAGATACGCAGTATTTT. Encoded protein: CASSRLRQATDTQYF. The chain couples TRBV7-6 to TRBJ2-3, with D possibly matching TRBD1 (6 bases). Germline CDR1 and CDR2: SGHVS and FNYEAQ. The CDR3 is 15 amino acids. V lost 5 bases, J lost 2 bases, and 14 bases lay in between.

The chain's CDR3 is CASSWRGGYGYTF. The DNA of the CDR3 is TGTGCCAGCAGTTGGAGGGGCGGGTATGGCTACACCTTC. This chain uses TRBV28 with TRBJ1-2; possible D gene TRBD1, 5 bases. The CDR3 has 13 amino acids. Germline assignment: CDR1 MDHEN and CDR2 SYDVKM. V lost 4 bases and J lost 5, with 11 bases in between.

The chain couples TRBV6-5 to TRBJ1-6; the D gene is possibly TRBD1 (5 bases). Per the germline V gene, CDR1 is MNHEY and CDR2 is SVGAGI. V was trimmed by 7 bases and J by 7 bases, leaving 17 bases between them. This CDR3 is 15 amino acids long. The CDR3 bases are TGTGCCAGCAAAGAGGTCGCAGGGCGGAATTCACCCCTCCACTTT. It is translated as CASKEVAGRNSPLHF.